This T cell receptor (beta chain) originates from a study of vaccination and CD4 T cells after COVID-19. Study background: For each participant, vaccination comprised two doses of either the BNT162b2 or the mRNA-1273 vaccine.

The germline V gene encodes CDR1 DFQATT and CDR2 SNEGSKA (reference sequence). Trimming cost V 1 base and J 5 bases, with 13 bases left between them. The CDR3 length is 14 residues. At the Johns Hopkins FTIC core, DNA taken from cultured CD4+ T cells was sequenced by way of the Oncomine TCR Beta short-read assay. TCRdb re-called the PCR reads with MiXCR, one entry per CDR3 protein. The data contain roughly 19,000 distinct CDR3 sequences, over 35% of them seen just once; the ten biggest clones take up 15% to 20%. This clonotype was seen only a few times. As yet, its antigen is unknown. Described time point: late sampling 161 to 241 days after vaccination in a few convalescent patients. As to treatment: approximately 11-day PBMC culture with coronavirus spike peptide pools or control peptides (ViraFEST assay).

The chain is built from TRBV20-1 and TRBJ2-3; D tentatively fits TRBD1 or TRBD2 (5 bases each). The sequences come from CD4+ T cells from blood, cultured in vitro, collected about 7 months after SARS-CoV-2 vaccination. The source is a human donor who had recovered from COVID-19. CDR3 sequence (DNA): TGCAGTGCTAGAGCGGGAAGGGGAGAAGATACGCAGTATTTT. It yields the protein CSARAGRGEDTQYF.